The 16 T cell receptor beta chains listed next were all sequenced from one sample in a study of T-cell memory formation after mild COVID-19. TCRdb independently ran MiXCR on the 5' RACE reads; one entry per CDR3 protein. The table shows around 420,000 distinct CDR3 sequences, with 20% to 30% occurring only once. What was sequenced was PBMCs or a T cell subset sorted from them (not recorded which). Receptors originate from an adult woman who had mild COVID-19 (a few samples of this study predate the infection). Cell type and time point are not known.

This clonotype appeared many times. V is TRBV6-5 and J is TRBJ2-2; tentative D call: TRBD1 (5 bases). The CDR3 covers 14 residues. With 6 bases removed from V and 3 bases from J, the gap between germline ends came to 11 bases. Germline V lookup: CDR1 MNHEY, CDR2 SVGAGI. CDR3 region: CASSPPGYTGELFF. CDR3 sequence (DNA): TGTGCCAGCAGCCCACCAGGGTACACCGGGGAGCTGTTTTTT.

The V gene is TRBV12-3 or TRBV12-4, the J gene TRBJ2-3; TRBD1 matches at 9 bases. J lost 4 bases, V lost 4 bases, and 18 bases had no gene match. CDR3 length: 19 amino acids. CDR3 bases: TGTGCCAGCAGTTCTCTTAGGGCGGGGACAGGGACGGTTTCAGATACGCAGTATTTT. Encoded protein: CASSSLRAGTGTVSDTQYF.

This clonotype was found a few times. The rearrangement joins TRBV7-9 to TRBJ2-7; TRBD2 is a possible D gene (5 bases). With 1 base removed from V and 6 bases from J, the gap between germline ends came to 10 bases. Germline CDR1 SEHNR, CDR2 FQNEAQ (reference sequence). The CDR3 is 13 amino acids. CDR3 in amino acids: CASSLDRGSEQYF. CDR3 sequence (DNA): TGTGCCAGCAGCTTAGATAGAGGGAGCGAGCAGTACTTC.

This clonotype was counted between two and nine times. The V and J genes are TRBV20-1 and TRBJ1-1; D perhaps matches TRBD1 (5 bases). The germline V gene has CDR1 DFQATT and CDR2 SNEGSKA (reference sequence). CDR3 length: 12 residues. Trimming pared 2 bases from V and 7 bases from J, leaving 11 bases between. The CDR3 region has the DNA TGCAGTGCTAGAAGGTTAGGGGATGAAGCTTTCTTT. It translates to CSARRLGDEAFF.

Only a few counts were recorded for this clonotype. V gene TRBV7-9 combines with J gene TRBJ1-1; 7 bases fit TRBD1. The trim removed 3 bases at V and 6 bases at J, leaving 4 bases unmatched. Per the germline V gene, CDR1 is SEHNR and CDR2 is FQNEAQ (reference sequence). There are 13 residues in the CDR3. The CDR3: CASSFRGKSEAFF. The CDR3 coding sequence is TGTGCCAGCAGCTTCAGGGGGAAGTCTGAAGCTTTCTTT.

This clonotype turned up a few times. This chain joins TRBV6-2 or TRBV6-3 and TRBJ2-7, with D unclear. Germline loops: CDR1 MNHEY, CDR2 SVGEGT. Trimming cost V 6 bases and J 3 bases, with 6 bases left between them. The CDR3 contains 11 residues. The CDR3 coding sequence is TGTGCCAGCAGCCCATACTACGAGCAGTACTTC. This codes for CASSPYYEQYF.

The chain is built from TRBV5-1 and TRBJ1-1; tentative D call: TRBD1 (5 bases). The CDR3 is 15 residues long. In germline, CDR1 is SGHRS, CDR2 YFSETQ. V shed 4 bases and J shed 5 bases, with 18 bases lying between them. The CDR3 nucleotides are TGCGCCAGCAGCCCCCGTGGACAAGTAGTAACTGAAGCTTTCTTT. Protein sequence: CASSPRGQVVTEAFF. Looking up the rest from reference TRBV5-1 and TRBJ1-1 gives the full variable domain: KAGVTQTPRYLIKTRGQQVTLSCSPISGHRSVSWYQQTPGQGLQFLFEYFSETQRNKGNFPGRFSGRQFSNSRSEMNVSTLELGDSALYLCASSPRGQVVTEAFFGQGTRLTVV.

This chain connects TRBV30 to TRBJ2-1; 14 bases line up with TRBD2. Germline-derived CDR1 and CDR2 are GTSNPN and SVGIG (reference sequence). V shed 5 bases and J 4 bases; nucleotides not matched to a gene: 1. The CDR3 is made up of 14 amino acids. The CDR3 region is CAWGLAGGYNEQFF. In DNA form, the CDR3 reads TGTGCCTGGGGACTAGCGGGAGGATACAATGAGCAGTTCTTC.

CDR3: CASSPPGNSNQPQHF. CDR3 coding DNA: TGTGCCAGCAGCCCCCCGGGGAACAGCAATCAGCCCCAGCATTTT. V gene TRBV7-8 combines with J gene TRBJ1-5; no reliable D call. V was trimmed by 5 bases and J by 1 base, leaving 12 bases between them. The CDR3 length is 15 residues. Germline V lookup: CDR1 SGHVS, CDR2 FQNEAQ.

Only one count was recorded for this clonotype. J is TRBJ2-1 and V is TRBV5-1; TRBD2 agrees at 11 bases. Germline values: CDR1 SGHRS, CDR2 YFSETQ. The CDR3 has 15 amino acids. Trimming removed 6 bases from V and 13 bases from J; junction bases left unmatched: 15. CDR3 sequence reads: CASKTIAGGSTVQFF. The CDR3 DNA is TGCGCCAGCAAGACCATAGCGGGGGGGTCGACGGTTCAGTTCTTC.

J is TRBJ1-3 and V is TRBV27; D not resolved. V was clipped by 5 bases and J by 3 bases, with 11 bases between them. This CDR3 has 14 residues. Germline CDR1 is MNHEY and CDR2 is SMNVEV (reference sequence). In DNA form, the CDR3 reads TGTGCCAGCAGTCTACTCCCATTTGGAAACACCATATATTTT. Its protein is CASSLLPFGNTIYF.

The chain uses TRBV5-1 and TRBJ1-1; D gene unclear. Trimming took off 4 bases at V and 6 bases at J, with 13 bases between the two ends. Germline assignment: CDR1 SGHRS and CDR2 YFSETQ. The CDR3 totals 13 residues. CDR3 protein: CASSISEAAEAFF. The CDR3 DNA is TGCGCCAGCAGCATATCAGAGGCGGCTGAAGCTTTCTTT.

This clonotype has a handful of counts. DNA of the CDR3: TGTGCCCAGAAGGGGGGCTTTTGGCCAGAGACCCAGTACTTC. Encoded protein: CAQKGGFWPETQYF. The J gene is TRBJ2-5, the V gene TRBV7-3; possibly TRBD1 or TRBD2 for D (6 bases each). CDR3 length: 14 residues. Germline assignment: CDR1 SGHTA and CDR2 FQGTGA. V dropped 11 bases and J dropped 4 bases, with 20 bases sitting between them. Complete variable domain (other parts from reference TRBV7-3 and TRBJ2-5): GAGVSQTPSNKVTEKGKYVELRCDPISGHTALYWYRQSLGQGPEFLIYFQGTGAADDSGLPNDRFFAVRPEGSVSTLKIQRTERGDSAVYLCAQKGGFWPETQYFGPGTRLLVL.

The J gene is TRBJ2-3, the V gene TRBV20-1; D is undetermined. CDR1 is DFQATT, CDR2 SNEGSKA, per germline (reference sequence). CDR3 length: 13 amino acids. The DNA for the CDR3 is TGCTCCTCGGTTCAAGTGGGGACAGATACGCAGTATTTT. Amino acid sequence: CSSVQVGTDTQYF.

The chain uses TRBV5-1 and TRBJ2-5; no reliable D call. Deletions cut 0 bases from V and 0 bases from J, with 6 bases between. This CDR3 is 14 amino acids long. Germline values: CDR1 SGHRS, CDR2 YFSETQ. The CDR3 bases are TGCGCCAGCAGCTTGGCGGTTTACCAAGAGACCCAGTACTTC. Amino acids: CASSLAVYQETQYF.

V gene TRBV19 combines with J gene TRBJ1-2; no firm D call. V gave up 5 bases and J gave up 2 bases, with 9 bases separating them. Germline V CDR1 and CDR2: LNHDA, SQIVND (reference sequence). The length of the CDR3 is 13 residues. The CDR3, as DNA: TGTGCCAGTAGTGCCGGGGTCAACTATGGCTACACCTTC. It yields the protein CASSAGVNYGYTF.